This TCR beta chain was retrieved from a study of OX40 agonist ivuxolimab in advanced cancers. Study-wide context: It was ivuxolimab, an agonistic anti-OX40 (CD134) antibody, that patients were treated with. At doses from 0.01 to 10 mg/kg, patients were given intravenous ivuxolimab every 2 weeks. Study-level points and caveats: Circulating CD4+ and CD8+ T cells showed clonal expansion by week 6 at 0.1 to 3.0 mg/kg.

Germline V lookup: CDR1 SGHDN, CDR2 FVKESK. With 6 bases removed from V and 9 bases from J, the gap between germline ends came to 3 bases. The CDR3 spans 10 residues. The repertoire was sequenced with immunoSEQ multiplex PCR; TCRdb's copy has only in-frame clones and lacks some. The data contain 92,000 or so clones, approximately 80% of them singletons. A word on this clone: Antigen specificity is unknown.

The starting material was CD4+ or CD8+ T cells sorted from blood, obtained in a trial of the OX40 agonist ivuxolimab. The chain couples TRBV14 to TRBJ2-6; no reliable D call. The clonotype originates from an adult with an advanced solid tumor such as melanoma, head and neck, liver or kidney cancer. The CDR3 coding sequence is TGTGCCAGCAGGGGCAACGTCCTGACTTTC. Protein: CASRGNVLTF. The whole variable domain, filled in from reference TRBV14 and TRBJ2-6, reads EAGVTQFPSHSVIEKGQTVTLRCDPISGHDNLYWYRRVMGKEIKFLLHFVKESKQDESGMPNNRFLAERTGGTYSTLKVQPAELEDSGVYFCASRGNVLTFGAGSRLTVL.